The 25 T cell receptor beta chains in this list originate from one sample, sequenced in a study of patients and donors after allogeneic stem cell transplantation. One entry per CDR3 protein, called by TCRdb with MiXCR from the RT-PCR reads. The data contain about 31,000 distinct CDR3 sequences, about 6.5% of them singletons. The sequenced material came from blood, either unsorted or a sorted T cell fraction (not recorded which). These receptors were obtained from a human donor who was either an allogeneic HSCT recipient or a stem cell or donor lymphocyte infusion donor (not recorded which). It is not recorded whose cells these are; they may come from a transplant donor.

This clonotype was recorded at least ten times. The rearrangement uses TRBV6-6 and TRBJ2-1; 9 bases are shared with TRBD2. The CDR3 sequence is 16 residues long. The germline V gene encodes CDR1 MNHNY and CDR2 SVGAGI (reference sequence). V trimming: 0 bases; J trimming: 5 bases; junction bases outside the gene matches: 5. CDR3 bases: TGTGCCAGCAGTTACTCCGGAGCGGGAGGAAACAATGAGCAGTTCTTC. Translating gives CASSYSGAGGNNEQFF.

This clonotype came up many times. V and J are TRBV6-4 and TRBJ2-3; 11 bases match TRBD2. Trimming took 3 bases from V and 7 from J; bases not matched to a gene: 12. Per germline, CDR1 MRHNA and CDR2 SNTAGT. There are 17 residues in the CDR3. The CDR3 loop reads CASSEESSGRFTNTQYF. CDR3 nucleotides: TGTGCCAGCAGTGAAGAGTCTAGCGGGAGGTTCACCAATACGCAGTATTTT.

The table lists this clonotype with many counts. This rearrangement joins TRBV11-3 to TRBJ2-4, with 7 bases fitting TRBD2. V dropped 0 bases and J dropped 4; count of bases not matched to a gene: 3. CDR1 and CDR2 (germline): SGHNT, YENEEA. The length of the CDR3 is 15 residues. For the CDR3, the DNA is TGTGCCAGCAGCTTAGATCTAGCGGAAAAAAACATTCAGTACTTC. Its translation: CASSLDLAEKNIQYF.

Ten or more counts support this clonotype. This rearrangement joins TRBV20-1 to TRBJ2-7; 7 bases are a match to TRBD1. Germline V CDR1 and CDR2: DFQATT, SNEGSKA (reference sequence). CDR3 size: 16 residues. With 3 bases clipped from V and 0 bases from J, the junction kept 11 bases outside the gene matches. The CDR3 nucleotides are TGCAGTGCTAGCGGGGCGACAGGGTTACCCTCCTACGAGCAGTACTTC. Protein product: CSASGATGLPSYEQYF.

There are many counts of this clonotype. The rearrangement uses TRBV6-1 and TRBJ1-5; D might be TRBD1 (5 bases). The CDR3 is 15 residues long. Germline CDR1 MNHNS, CDR2 SASEGT. Trimming removed 4 bases from V and 1 base from J, with 11 bases in between. CDR3 sequence (DNA): TGTGCCAGCAGTGTGGCTCGGGGGAGCAATCAGCCCCAGCATTTT. This codes for CASSVARGSNQPQHF.

This clonotype was detected a few times. The chain links TRBV7-9 to TRBJ2-7; D gene ambiguous. V gave up 1 base and J gave up 2 bases, with 9 bases separating them. The CDR3 has 14 amino acids. Germline CDR1 reads SEHNR; CDR2 reads FQNEAQ (reference sequence). Written as DNA, the CDR3 is TGTGCCAGCAGCTTAGTGGCGTCTACCTACGAGCAGTACTTC. Translation: CASSLVASTYEQYF.

This clonotype was observed a few times. The CDR3: CASSQDFRGPHFYGYTF. As DNA, the CDR3 is TGCGCCAGCAGCCAAGACTTCAGGGGGCCCCATTTCTATGGCTACACCTTC. This chain links TRBV4-3 with TRBJ1-2; TRBD1 agrees at 8 bases. The V gene's germline CDR1 is LGHNA and CDR2 YSLEER. The CDR3 covers 17 residues. V gave up 0 bases and J gave up 4 bases; unmatched junction bases: 10.

In its sample, this clonotype was seen many times. This chain joins TRBV5-1 and TRBJ2-7; 15 bases line up with TRBD2. Germline trimming cut 4 bases from V and 3 bases from J; bases unmatched to any gene: 5. Germline CDR1 and CDR2: SGHRS and YFSETQ. The CDR3 totals 16 residues. The CDR3 loop is CASSTGLAGGIYEQYF. The DNA for the CDR3 is TGCGCCAGCAGCACCGGACTAGCGGGAGGGATCTACGAGCAGTACTTC.

The genes are TRBV6-5 and TRBJ2-7, with TRBD2 identical over 8 bases. Per germline, CDR1 MNHEY and CDR2 SVGAGI. The CDR3 is 16 residues long. V shed 0 bases, J shed 6 bases, and the junction held 10 bases outside the gene matches. The CDR3 here is CASSYSQTGTSREQYF. Here the CDR3 DNA reads TGTGCCAGCAGTTACTCACAAACCGGGACTAGTCGCGAGCAGTACTTC.

In this sample, this clonotype turned up many times. This chain joins TRBV28 and TRBJ2-7; D is unclear. The CDR3 has 12 residues. Germline lookup yields CDR1 MDHEN and CDR2 SYDVKM. V was cut by 2 bases and J by 4 bases, with 6 bases left in between. The CDR3 loop is CASSLKWYEQYF. In nucleotides, the CDR3 is TGTGCCAGCAGTTTAAAGTGGTACGAGCAGTACTTC.

At least ten counts were recorded for this clonotype. The chain joins TRBV29-1 to TRBJ2-1, with 11 positions matching TRBD2. The junction had 5 bases not matched to a gene; V was cut back by 3 bases and J by 7 bases. The CDR3 runs 14 residues. CDR1 and CDR2 (germline): SQVTM, ANQGSEA. CDR3 protein: CSVEASGRFNEQFF. CDR3 DNA sequence: TGCAGCGTTGAGGCTAGCGGGAGGTTTAATGAGCAGTTCTTC.

There are many counts of this clonotype. The J gene is TRBJ2-3, the V gene TRBV7-9, with TRBD1 identical over 9 bases. Germline V lookup: CDR1 SEHNR, CDR2 FQNEAQ (reference sequence). The CDR3 length is 12 residues. V lost 4 bases, J lost 9 bases, and 2 bases stayed unmatched. The CDR3 DNA is TGTGCCAGCAGCTGGGGACAGGGAACGCAGTATTTT. It yields the protein CASSWGQGTQYF.

This clonotype was recorded many times. The rearrangement joins TRBV20-1 to TRBJ1-1; unclear D gene. V dropped 1 base and J dropped 6 bases, with 15 bases sitting between them. This CDR3 is 14 amino acids long. Germline V lookup: CDR1 DFQATT, CDR2 SNEGSKA (reference sequence). The CDR3 protein is CSARAPRNLAEAFF. For the CDR3, the DNA is TGCAGTGCTAGAGCCCCTCGGAACCTCGCTGAAGCTTTCTTT.

This rearrangement joins TRBV19 to TRBJ2-2; the D gene could be TRBD1 or TRBD2 (5 bases each). From germline, CDR1 is LNHDA and CDR2 SQIVND (reference sequence). The CDR3 is 13 amino acids. V was clipped by 3 bases and J by 7 bases, with 9 bases between them. CDR3: CASSIGGVGELFF. The CDR3 DNA is TGTGCCAGTAGTATTGGGGGAGTCGGGGAGCTGTTTTTT. Full variable domain (missing parts from reference TRBV19 and TRBJ2-2): DGGITQSPKYLFRKEGQNVTLSCEQNLNHDAMYWYRQDPGQGLRLIYYSQIVNDFQKGDIAEGYSVSREKKESFPLTVTSAQKNPTAFYLCASSIGGVGELFFGEGSRLTVL.

V usage is TRBV24-1 and J usage is TRBJ2-1; 11 bases line up with TRBD2. With 2 bases clipped from V and 10 bases from J, the junction kept 3 bases outside the gene matches. CDR1 is KGHDR and CDR2 is SFDVKD in the germline V gene. CDR3 length: 14 residues. CDR3 bases: TGTGCCACCAGTGATTGGGGACTAGCGGCGGAGCAGTTCTTC. The encoded protein is CATSDWGLAAEQFF.

A few counts support this clonotype. V gene TRBV28 combines with J gene TRBJ1-1, with D possibly TRBD1 on 6 matching bases. The length of the CDR3 is 14 residues. CDR1 is MDHEN, CDR2 SYDVKM, per germline. The V gene lost 9 bases and the J gene lost 4 bases, with 18 bases spanning the gap. The CDR3 DNA sequence: TGTGCCAGTCTAAAATTTACAGGGTCCACTGAAGCTTTCTTT. Translation: CASLKFTGSTEAFF.

This chain uses TRBV20-1 with TRBJ2-3; 9 nucleotides line up with TRBD2. J gave up 12 bases and V 1 base, and 2 bases lay outside the gene matches. Germline V gene sequence: CDR1 DFQATT, CDR2 SNEGSKA (reference sequence). CDR3 length: 11 residues. CDR3 coding DNA: TGCAGTGCTAGAGGACTAGCGGTTCAGTATTTT. It is translated as CSARGLAVQYF.

This clonotype showed up just a few times. The chain joins TRBV7-9 to TRBJ2-3; 7 bases agree with TRBD1. Germline-derived CDR1 and CDR2 are SEHNR and FQNEAQ (reference sequence). With V trimmed by 5 bases and J by 6 bases, 8 bases remained unmatched. This CDR3 is built from 14 residues. The CDR3 DNA is TGTGCCAGCAGCCCCAAGACAGGGCGGGATACGCAGTATTTT. This encodes CASSPKTGRDTQYF.

This clonotype was seen at least ten times. V is TRBV10-3 and J is TRBJ1-4; D is ambiguous. This CDR3 comprises 15 residues. The germline gives CDR1 ENHRY, CDR2 SYGVKD. Trimming cost V 5 bases and J 3 bases, with 13 bases left between them. The CDR3 DNA follows: TGTGCCATCAGTCCAATTGGGGATTCTAATGAAAAACTGTTTTTT. Residues: CAISPIGDSNEKLFF.

This clonotype was picked up many times. The V call is TRBV4-2, the J call TRBJ1-5, with TRBD1 identical over 12 bases. J lost 7 bases, V lost 4 bases, and 5 bases had no gene match. The CDR3 has 15 residues. CDR1 and CDR2 (germline): LGHNA, YNFKEQ. The CDR3 DNA sequence: TGTGCCAGCAGCCGGGACAGGGGGCAGAGACAGCCCCAGCATTTT. Protein: CASSRDRGQRQPQHF.

This clonotype was counted at least ten times. The J gene is TRBJ2-1, the V gene TRBV18; 7 bases line up with TRBD2. The V gene's germline CDR1 is KGHSH and CDR2 LQKENI. After removal of 1 base from V and 0 bases from J, the junction contained 3 bases not matched to a gene. This CDR3 spans 16 amino acids. For the CDR3, the DNA is TGTGCCAGCTCACCACTGACTAGCAGCTCCTACAATGAGCAGTTCTTC. Residues: CASSPLTSSSYNEQFF.

The chain employs TRBV15 and TRBJ2-3; D is unresolved. The CDR3 covers 15 residues. Per the germline V gene, CDR1 is LNHNV and CDR2 is YYDKDF (reference sequence). Trimming took off 0 bases at V and 4 bases at J, with 11 bases between the two ends. For the CDR3, the DNA is TGTGCCACCAGCAGAGATATGGCTGTAGCAGATACGCAGTATTTT. This gives the protein CATSRDMAVADTQYF.

This clonotype occurred many times. The gene calls are TRBV24-1 and TRBJ2-1; D is unresolved. Trimming cost V 9 bases and J 5 bases, with 10 bases left between them. The CDR3 is made up of 12 amino acids. Germline CDR1 reads KGHDR; CDR2 reads SFDVKD. The CDR3 sequence is CATLGLHNEQFF. Here the CDR3 DNA reads TGTGCCACCTTAGGGCTTCACAATGAGCAGTTCTTC.

The V call is TRBV24-1, the J call TRBJ2-7; D not certain. V was trimmed by 4 bases and J by 4 bases, leaving 4 bases between them. The CDR3 totals 11 residues. CDR1 and CDR2 (germline): KGHDR, SFDVKD. CDR3 protein: CATSDKYEQYF. DNA of the CDR3: TGTGCCACCAGTGACAAGTACGAGCAGTACTTC.

This clonotype turned up a few times. This chain links TRBV10-3 with TRBJ2-7; TRBD1 matches 7 bases. V dropped 5 bases and J dropped 0; count of bases not matched to a gene: 4. The germline gives CDR1 ENHRY, CDR2 SYGVKD. The length of the CDR3 is 14 residues. This CDR3 is CAISPGTASYEQYF. CDR3 nucleotides: TGTGCCATCAGTCCCGGGACAGCCTCCTACGAGCAGTACTTC.